This passage covers 13 T cell receptor beta chains from one sample sequenced in a study of blood T cell repertoires in COVID-19 (dated by TCRdb to the early 2020s). Library preparation was by the immunoSEQ multiplex PCR assay. The table comes from immuneACCESS by way of TCRdb, which keeps in-frame sequences with V and J called. Part of the clones is missing from these tables; in studies checked, under half for an unresolved V gene and the rest for unknown reasons. This sample lists around 270,000 clones; 65% to 90% were detected once. Jointly, the top ten make up under 2.5% of the sample. The source material was peripheral blood. The source is a man aged 25-45 years with active or convalescent COVID-19.

The V call is TRBV13, the J call TRBJ1-6; 8 nucleotides align to TRBD1. V shed 0 bases, J shed 8 bases, and the junction held 9 bases outside the gene matches. CDR3 length: 17 residues. From germline, CDR1 is PRHDT and CDR2 FYEKMQ (reference sequence). The CDR3 sequence: CASSLGTGTGGDSPLHF. In DNA, the CDR3 is TGTGCCAGCAGCTTAGGGACCGGGACAGGCGGTGATTCACCCCTCCACTTT.

The genes are TRBV3-1 (or the pseudogene TRBV3-2) and TRBJ1-2; possible D gene TRBD1, 5 bases. V was trimmed by 1 base and J by 7 bases, leaving 16 bases between them. Germline V CDR1 and CDR2: LGHDT, YNNKEL (reference sequence). The CDR3 covers 15 residues. The CDR3 reads CASSQATYRFRGYTF. CDR3 nucleotide sequence: TGTGCCAGCAGCCAAGCCACCTACAGGTTTCGTGGCTACACCTTC.

The chain recombines TRBV12-3 or TRBV12-4 with TRBJ1-2; 8 bases line up with TRBD1. Trimming removed 8 bases from V and 7 bases from J; junction bases left unmatched: 6. The CDR3 has 12 residues. CDR3 nucleotides: TGTGCCAGCGGGACAGGTTCTATTGGCTACACCTTC. Its translation is CASGTGSIGYTF.

The CDR3 sequence: CASSFGGGLDSPLHF. The CDR3 DNA reads TGTGCCAGCAGCTTTGGGGGGGGACTTGACTCACCCCTCCACTTT. V is TRBV11-2 and J is TRBJ1-6; a possible D gene is TRBD1 (5 bases). The CDR3 covers 15 residues. Trimming stripped 3 bases from V and 10 bases from J, with 16 bases between. The germline V gene encodes CDR1 SGHAT and CDR2 FQNNGV.

The rearrangement links TRBV27 to TRBJ1-6; TRBD1 agrees at 10 bases. This CDR3 has 18 amino acids. Germline V gives CDR1 MNHEY, CDR2 SMNVEV (reference sequence). J lost 14 bases, V lost 5 bases, and 21 bases had no gene match. The CDR3 DNA reads as TGTGCCAGCAGTGGAGGACAGGGGGGGATTTTTTCTTCGAAGGCCCTCCACTTT. Its translation: CASSGGQGGIFSSKALHF.

The chain employs TRBV6-1 and TRBJ1-5, with 7 positions matching TRBD1. Looked up from germline, CDR1 is MNHNS and CDR2 is SASEGT. With 0 bases clipped from V and 3 bases from J, the junction kept 5 bases outside the gene matches. The CDR3 has 16 amino acids. The DNA of the CDR3 is TGTGCCAGCAGTGAAGCGTCGACAGGGTACAATCAGCCCCAGCATTTT. Its translation is CASSEASTGYNQPQHF.

The chain joins TRBV2 to TRBJ2-7; 10 bases fit TRBD2. Germline V gene lookup returns CDR1 SNHLY and CDR2 FYNNEI. The trim removed 6 bases at V and 6 bases at J, leaving 11 bases unmatched. The CDR3 runs 15 residues. In DNA form, the CDR3 reads TGTGCCAGCAGGTGGGAGCGGGGGGGCCGCTCCGAGCAGTACTTC. It yields the protein CASRWERGGRSEQYF.

The rearrangement links TRBV3-1 (or the pseudogene TRBV3-2) to TRBJ1-4, with 8 bases fitting TRBD1. CDR3 length: 16 residues. CDR1 and CDR2 from the germline V gene are LGHDT and YNNKEL (reference sequence). After removal of 1 base from V and 6 bases from J, the junction contained 7 bases not matched to a gene. The CDR3 coding sequence is TGTGCCAGCAGCCAAGGGGCAGGGGGCGTGCATGAAAAACTGTTTTTT. As protein: CASSQGAGGVHEKLFF.

The chain uses TRBV4-1 and TRBJ1-5; D is possibly TRBD1 (5 bases). The V and J ends lost 0 bases and 9 bases respectively, with 9 bases between them. The CDR3 extends over 13 amino acids. Germline CDR1 is MGHRA and CDR2 is YSYEKL. CDR3: CASSQDSQGPQHF. The DNA for the CDR3 is TGCGCCAGCAGCCAAGATTCGCAGGGGCCCCAGCATTTT.

The chain combines TRBV27 with TRBJ2-4, with TRBD2 matching 13 bases. Trimming took 6 bases from V and 2 from J; bases not matched to a gene: 7. Germline lookup yields CDR1 MNHEY and CDR2 SMNVEV (reference sequence). The CDR3 runs 17 residues. CDR3 nucleotides: TGTGCCAGCAGGACCAGGACTAGCGGGGGATCCAAAAACATTCAGTACTTC. Residues: CASRTRTSGGSKNIQYF.

This clone was detected ten times or more. The rearrangement joins TRBV2 to TRBJ1-3; D call uncertain. Trimming removed 8 bases from V and 0 bases from J, with 14 bases in between. Germline CDR1 reads SNHLY; CDR2 reads FYNNEI. This CDR3 contains 15 residues. This CDR3 reads CASGPAGRSGNTIYF. In DNA, the CDR3 is TGTGCCAGCGGGCCAGCCGGCCGCTCTGGAAACACCATATATTTT.

V is TRBV27 and J is TRBJ1-6; no firm D call. The CDR3 sequence is 18 residues long. Germline assignment: CDR1 MNHEY and CDR2 SMNVEV (reference sequence). V was cut by 0 bases and J by 8 bases, with 20 bases left in between. CDR3 protein: CASSLSAVIATQDSPLHF. The CDR3 DNA is TGTGCCAGCAGTTTATCGGCGGTTATTGCCACCCAAGATTCACCCCTCCACTTT.

The chain combines TRBV7-8 with TRBJ2-3, with a possible D match to TRBD2 (5 bases). The CDR3 length is 17 residues. V was pared by 3 bases and J by 0 bases, with 16 bases between. In germline, CDR1 is SGHVS, CDR2 FQNEAQ. CDR3 residues: CASSFISGRTSTDTQYF. The CDR3 bases are TGTGCCAGCAGCTTCATCAGTGGCAGGACTAGCACAGATACGCAGTATTTT.